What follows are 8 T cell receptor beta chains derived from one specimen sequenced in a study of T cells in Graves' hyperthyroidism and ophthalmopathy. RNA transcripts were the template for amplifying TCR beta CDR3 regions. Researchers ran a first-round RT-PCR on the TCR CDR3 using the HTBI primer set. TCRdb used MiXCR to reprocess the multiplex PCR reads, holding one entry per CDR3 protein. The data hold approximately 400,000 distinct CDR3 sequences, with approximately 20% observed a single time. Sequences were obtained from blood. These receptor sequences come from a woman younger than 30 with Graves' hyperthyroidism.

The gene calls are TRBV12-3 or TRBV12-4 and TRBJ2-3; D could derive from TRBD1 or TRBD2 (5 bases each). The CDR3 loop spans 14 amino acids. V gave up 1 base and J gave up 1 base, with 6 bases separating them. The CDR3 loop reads CASSLGDRTDTQYF. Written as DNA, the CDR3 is TGTGCCAGCAGTTTAGGGGACCGCACAGATACGCAGTATTTT.

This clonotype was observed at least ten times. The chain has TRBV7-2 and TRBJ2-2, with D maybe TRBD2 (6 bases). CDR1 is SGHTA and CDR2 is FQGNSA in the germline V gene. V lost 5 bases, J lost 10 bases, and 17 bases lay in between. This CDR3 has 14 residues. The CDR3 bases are TGTGCCAGCAGCCATCGACTAGGAGTCGAGGAGCTGTTTTTT. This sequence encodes CASSHRLGVEELFF. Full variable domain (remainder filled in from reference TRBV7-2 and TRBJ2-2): GAGVSQSPSNKVTEKGKDVELRCDPISGHTALYWYRQSLGQGLEFLIYFQGNSAPDKSGLPSDRFSAERTGGSVSTLTIQRTQQEDSAVYLCASSHRLGVEELFFGEGSRLTVL.

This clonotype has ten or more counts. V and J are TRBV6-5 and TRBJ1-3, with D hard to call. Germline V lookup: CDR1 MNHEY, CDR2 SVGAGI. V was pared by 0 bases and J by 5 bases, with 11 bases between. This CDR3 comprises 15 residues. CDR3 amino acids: CASSYSKPSRNTIYF. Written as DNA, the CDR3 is TGTGCCAGCAGTTACTCGAAGCCCTCAAGAAACACCATATATTTT.

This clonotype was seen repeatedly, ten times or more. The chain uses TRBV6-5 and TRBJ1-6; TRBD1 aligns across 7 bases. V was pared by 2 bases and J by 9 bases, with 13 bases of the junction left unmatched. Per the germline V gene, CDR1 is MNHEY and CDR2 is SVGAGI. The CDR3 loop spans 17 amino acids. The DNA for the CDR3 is TGTGCCAGCAGTTACCCCCCTTACAGGGGCAGGGGTTCACCCCTCCACTTT. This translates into CASSYPPYRGRGSPLHF.

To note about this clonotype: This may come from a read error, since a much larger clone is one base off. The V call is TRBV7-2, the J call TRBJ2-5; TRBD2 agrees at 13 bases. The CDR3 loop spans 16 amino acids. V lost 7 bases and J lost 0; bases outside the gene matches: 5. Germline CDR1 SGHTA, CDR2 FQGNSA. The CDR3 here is CASIWTSGGNQETQYF. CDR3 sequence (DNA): TGTGCCAGCATCTGGACTAGCGGGGGAAACCAAGAGACCCAGTACTTC.

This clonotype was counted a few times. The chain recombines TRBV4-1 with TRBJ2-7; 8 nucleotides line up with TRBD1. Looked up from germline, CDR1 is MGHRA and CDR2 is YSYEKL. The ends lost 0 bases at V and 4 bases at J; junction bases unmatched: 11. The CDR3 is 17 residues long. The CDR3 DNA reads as TGCGCCAGCAGCCAAGATCGGTGGACAGGGCAAAGGTACGAGCAGTACTTC. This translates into CASSQDRWTGQRYEQYF.

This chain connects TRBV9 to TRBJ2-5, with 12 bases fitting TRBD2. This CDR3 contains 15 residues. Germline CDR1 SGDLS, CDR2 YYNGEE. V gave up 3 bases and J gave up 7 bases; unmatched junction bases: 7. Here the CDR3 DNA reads TGTGCCAGCAGCGCCCAGTCTAGCGGGGGGGTGACCCAGTACTTC. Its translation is CASSAQSSGGVTQYF.

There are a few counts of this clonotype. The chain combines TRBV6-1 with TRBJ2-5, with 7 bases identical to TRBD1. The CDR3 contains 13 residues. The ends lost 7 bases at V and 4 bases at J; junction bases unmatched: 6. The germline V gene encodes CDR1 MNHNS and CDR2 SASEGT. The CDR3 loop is CASTSRTGETQYF. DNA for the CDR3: TGTGCCAGCACCTCCCGGACAGGAGAGACCCAGTACTTC.